These 2 T cell receptor beta chains were all obtained from the same sample, sequenced in a study of shared clonotypes between healthy human individuals. Naive CD8 cells comprised CD45RO-negative, CCR7-positively selected cells, excluding terminally differentiated effector memory CD45RA+ cells. Repertoires were generated with immunoSEQ multiplex PCR, while TCRdb's copy carries only in-frame clones and drops some. Seen here are around 1.9 million clones, around 93% observed once, and the top ten hold over 1.5%. Sequenced: naive CD8+ T cells from PBMCs. The receptors originated from a man aged 18 to 30 in good health. Some clones in this sample may be carry-over from other donors' samples.

The chain couples TRBV7-6 to TRBJ2-1; D may be TRBD2 (6 bases). The V and J ends lost 0 bases and 2 bases respectively, with 14 bases between them. Germline V gene lookup returns CDR1 SGHVS and CDR2 FNYEAQ. The CDR3 covers 17 residues. The CDR3: CASSLALGGSPYNEQFF. The CDR3 region has the DNA TGTGCCAGCAGCTTAGCGCTCGGGGGTTCCCCCTACAATGAGCAGTTCTTC. Complete variable domain (other parts from reference TRBV7-6 and TRBJ2-1): GAGVSQSPRYKVTKRGQDVALRCDPISGHVSLYWYRQALGQGPEFLTYFNYEAQQDKSGLPNDRFSAERPEGSISTLTIQRTEQRDSAMYRCASSLALGGSPYNEQFFGPGTRLTVL.

This rearrangement joins TRBV25-1 to TRBJ2-5, with a possible D match to TRBD2 (5 bases). CDR3 length: 16 amino acids. The V end lost 3 bases, the J end lost 5 bases, and 19 bases lay between the germline ends. The V gene's germline CDR1 is MGHDK and CDR2 SYGVNS. The CDR3: CASSESAGPVLETQYF. For the CDR3, the DNA is TGTGCCAGCAGTGAGTCTGCGGGCCCTGTTTTGGAGACCCAGTACTTC. The full variable domain, completed using reference TRBV25-1 and TRBJ2-5, is EADIYQTPRYLVIGTGKKITLECSQTMGHDKMYWYQQDPGMELHLIHYSYGVNSTEKGDLSSESTVSRIRTEHFPLTLESARPSHTSQYLCASSESAGPVLETQYFGPGTRLLVL.